This TCR beta chain is from a study of blood T cell repertoires in COVID-19. As for the study in general: Whether acute or convalescent, the COVID-19 samples came from the United States, Italy and Spain. Sources were T cells, B-cell-depleted T cells, or PBMCs; the material itself was cDNA or gDNA.

As handled by the study authors: Reference gene primer amplification gave estimated nucleated cell counts. The assay was immunoSEQ multiplex PCR, and TCRdb's table has in-frame clones only and misses some. V and J calls and clone size are those listed in that table; D and trimming were worked out from the DNA. Found here are about 140,000 clones, 70% to 90% of them singletons; the top ten hold less than 2%. V lost 5 bases to trimming and J lost 1 base, with 11 bases between them. The CDR3 runs 15 residues. Germline V lookup: CDR1 MNHEY, CDR2 SVGAGI. The chain is built from TRBV6-5 and TRBJ2-2; D uncertain. Sequences were obtained from peripheral blood. This TCR was sampled from a man aged 65 to 85 with acute or convalescent COVID-19. This CDR3 reads CASSPSLGNTGELFF. The CDR3 DNA is TGTGCCAGCAGTCCCTCGCTAGGGAACACCGGGGAGCTGTTTTTT.